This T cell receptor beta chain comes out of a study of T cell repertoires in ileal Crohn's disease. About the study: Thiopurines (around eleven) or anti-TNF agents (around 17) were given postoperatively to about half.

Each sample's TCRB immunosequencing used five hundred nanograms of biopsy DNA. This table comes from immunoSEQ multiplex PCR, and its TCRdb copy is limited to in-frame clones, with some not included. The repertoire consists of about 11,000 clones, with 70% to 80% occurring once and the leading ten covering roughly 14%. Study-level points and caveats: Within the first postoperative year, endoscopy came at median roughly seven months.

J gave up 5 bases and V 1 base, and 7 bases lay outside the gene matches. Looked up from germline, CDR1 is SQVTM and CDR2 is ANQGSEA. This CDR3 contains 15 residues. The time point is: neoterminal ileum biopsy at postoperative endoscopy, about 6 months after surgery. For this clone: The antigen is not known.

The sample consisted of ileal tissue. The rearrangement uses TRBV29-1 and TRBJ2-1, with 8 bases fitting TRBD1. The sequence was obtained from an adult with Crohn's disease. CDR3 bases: TGCAGCGTTGAAGGGCAGGGGGCACAAAACAATGAGCAGTTCTTC. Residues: CSVEGQGAQNNEQFF.